These 2 T cell receptor beta chains were all obtained from the same sample, sequenced in a study of type 1 regulatory T cells. MiXCR was run by TCRdb on the reads, yielding one entry per CDR3 protein. The sample lists roughly 65,000 distinct CDR3 sequences, roughly 49% occurring once. For these TCRs, the target antigens are not known. The sequencing sample was made of cultured non-Tr1 T cells, either the whole culture or a sorted T cell fraction (not recorded which). These receptors all stem from a human donor in good health.

The chain combines TRBV6-2 or TRBV6-3 with TRBJ1-5; possible D gene TRBD1, 6 bases. Germline CDR1 and CDR2: MNHEY and SVGEGT. Trimming took 0 bases from V and 0 from J, leaving 15 bases between them. The CDR3 consists of 18 residues. The CDR3 loop is CASSYSGARIISNQPQHF. Here the CDR3 DNA reads TGTGCCAGCAGTTACTCGGGGGCGCGGATAATTAGCAATCAGCCCCAGCATTTT.

Written as DNA, the CDR3 is TGTGCCAGCAGCTCCCTGGGACGGGACGCTAGCACAGATACGCAGTATTTT. Protein product: CASSSLGRDASTDTQYF. The chain couples TRBV5-6 to TRBJ2-3; D possibly matches TRBD1 or TRBD2 (5 bases each). The CDR3 covers 17 residues. Trimming removed 3 bases at V and 0 bases at J, with 17 bases between. The germline gives CDR1 SGHDT, CDR2 YYEEEE.